These T cell receptor beta chains were read from a single sample in a study of blood T cells in healthy people across ages. In TCRdb, the 5' RACE reads were re-called with MiXCR into one record per CDR3 protein. The sample records 780,000 or so distinct CDR3 sequences, approximately 25% being singletons. These records were also assigned to another study, of T cells of mothers and their children.

Sequenced sample: blood. The receptors come from a boy aged 5-17 years in good health. Each CDR3 is given with its conserved first and last residue. Each record gives: CDR3 length, D gene, clone size, V gene, J gene, CDR3 protein, CDR3 DNA. A D gene is named only where the DNA matches it firmly. Clone size is given for some rows only: seen once, a few or many times, or a class if the clone is expanded.

length: 13; D: -; size: -; V: TRBV27; J: TRBJ1-1; CDR3: CASSFGRPSEAFF; DNA: TGTGCCAGCAGTTTTGGCAGGCCAAGTGAAGCTTTCTTT
length: 15; D: -; size: few; V: TRBV12-3/TRBV12-4; J: TRBJ2-1; CDR3: CASSLGQGPGNEQFF; DNA: TGTGCCAGCAGTTTGGGGCAGGGTCCTGGCAATGAGCAGTTCTTC
length: 14; D: TRBD1; size: few; V: TRBV7-2; J: TRBJ1-2; CDR3: CASSSGTGTHGYTF; DNA: TGTGCCAGCAGCTCTGGGACAGGGACGCATGGCTACACCTTC
length: 15; D: -; size: -; V: TRBV12-3/TRBV12-4; J: TRBJ2-7; CDR3: CASSFFWGTGYEQYF; DNA: TGTGCCAGCAGTTTCTTCTGGGGCACAGGCTACGAGCAGTACTTC
length: 14; D: TRBD1; size: -; V: TRBV5-6; J: TRBJ2-1; CDR3: CASSPTGEGDEQFF; DNA: TGTGCCAGCAGCCCGACAGGGGAAGGGGATGAGCAGTTCTTC
length: 15; D: TRBD2; size: few; V: TRBV27; J: TRBJ2-7; CDR3: CASREAGLAKYEQYF; DNA: TGTGCCAGCAGAGAAGCGGGACTAGCGAAATACGAGCAGTACTTC
length: 14; D: -; size: few; V: TRBV12-3/TRBV12-4; J: TRBJ2-7; CDR3: CASSSSHNVYEQYF; DNA: TGTGCCAGCAGTTCTTCACATAACGTCTACGAGCAGTACTTC
length: 16; D: TRBD2; size: -; V: TRBV18; J: TRBJ2-1; CDR3: CASSPPGPAGGGEQFF; DNA: TGTGCCAGCTCACCACCTGGACCAGCGGGAGGTGGGGAGCAGTTCTTC
length: 16; D: TRBD2; size: -; V: TRBV5-1; J: TRBJ2-3; CDR3: CASSARTSGSTDTQYF; DNA: TGCGCCAGCAGCGCGAGGACTAGCGGAAGCACAGATACGCAGTATTTT
length: 16; D: TRBD2; size: -; V: TRBV29-1; J: TRBJ2-7; CDR3: CSVEGITSGRTYEQYF; DNA: TGCAGCGTTGAGGGTATAACTAGCGGACGAACCTACGAGCAGTACTTC
length: 12; D: -; size: -; V: TRBV19; J: TRBJ2-1; CDR3: CASSRGIDEQFF; DNA: TGTGCCAGTAGTAGGGGAATCGATGAGCAGTTCTTC
length: 17; D: TRBD2; size: -; V: TRBV7-2; J: TRBJ2-1; CDR3: CASSLRGSGGFLGEQFF; DNA: TGTGCCAGCAGCTTAAGGGGTAGCGGGGGTTTTTTGGGTGAGCAGTTCTTC
length: 15; D: TRBD1; size: -; V: TRBV10-3; J: TRBJ1-4; CDR3: CAISEDRENGEKLFF; DNA: TGTGCCATCAGTGAGGACAGGGAGAATGGTGAAAAACTGTTTTTT
length: 15; D: TRBD1; size: -; V: TRBV6-5; J: TRBJ1-3; CDR3: CASSSRQGIGNTIYF; DNA: TGTGCCAGCAGTTCCCGACAGGGCATTGGAAACACCATATATTTT
length: 15; D: TRBD2; size: many; V: TRBV20-1; J: TRBJ2-2; CDR3: CSARVAGGPSGELFF; DNA: TGCAGTGCTAGGGTAGCGGGAGGGCCATCAGGGGAGCTGTTTTTT
length: 14; D: TRBD1; size: -; V: TRBV30; J: TRBJ1-4; CDR3: CAWSLGQGQEKLFF; DNA: TGTGCCTGGAGTCTCGGACAGGGCCAAGAAAAACTGTTTTTT
length: 16; D: TRBD2; size: -; V: TRBV5-1; J: TRBJ2-5; CDR3: CASSRLLAGARETQYF; DNA: TGCGCCAGCAGCCGCCTACTAGCGGGAGCTAGAGAGACCCAGTACTTC
length: 16; D: TRBD2; size: few; V: TRBV12-3/TRBV12-4; J: TRBJ2-1; CDR3: CASSPVGGRASGEQFF; DNA: TGTGCCAGCAGCCCGGTTGGCGGGAGGGCCTCGGGTGAGCAGTTCTTC
length: 18; D: TRBD2; size: few; V: TRBV7-6; J: TRBJ2-7; CDR3: CASSPQAASSGSSYEQYF; DNA: TGTGCCAGCAGCCCCCAGGCAGCAAGTAGCGGGTCCTCCTACGAGCAGTACTTC
length: 14; D: -; size: -; V: TRBV6-6; J: TRBJ2-5; CDR3: CASRFEVTQETQYF; DNA: TGTGCCAGCAGGTTCGAAGTCACCCAAGAGACCCAGTACTTC
length: 14; D: -; size: few; V: TRBV7-9; J: TRBJ2-5; CDR3: CASSLVTYKETQYF; DNA: TGTGCCAGCAGCTTAGTAACATACAAAGAGACCCAGTACTTC
length: 16; D: TRBD2; size: -; V: TRBV12-3/TRBV12-4; J: TRBJ2-5; CDR3: CASSYISTGGRETQYF; DNA: TGTGCCAGCAGTTACATCTCAACGGGGGGGCGAGAGACCCAGTACTTC
length: 16; D: TRBD1; size: few; V: TRBV27; J: TRBJ1-6; CDR3: CASSLSPGGFQSPLHF; DNA: TGTGCCAGCAGTTTATCGCCAGGGGGGTTCCAATCACCCCTCCACTTT
length: 15; D: -; size: few; V: TRBV18; J: TRBJ1-1; CDR3: CASSPPTGRNTEAFF; DNA: TGTGCCAGCTCACCACCGACGGGGAGGAACACTGAAGCTTTCTTT
length: 15; D: -; size: -; V: TRBV14; J: TRBJ2-5; CDR3: CASSQDLDGQETQYF; DNA: TGTGCCAGCAGCCAAGATCTGGACGGCCAAGAGACCCAGTACTTC
length: 15; D: TRBD2; size: -; V: TRBV12-3/TRBV12-4; J: TRBJ2-5; CDR3: CASSPSGSGSVTQYF; DNA: TGTGCCAGCAGTCCATCAGGGAGCGGGAGTGTGACCCAGTACTTC
length: 15; D: -; size: -; V: TRBV2; J: TRBJ1-2; CDR3: CASSEAIGSLGGYTF; DNA: TGTGCCAGCAGTGAAGCAATAGGGAGTTTGGGGGGCTACACCTTC
length: 15; D: -; size: few; V: TRBV12-3/TRBV12-4; J: TRBJ2-7; CDR3: CASSFTSREDYEQYF; DNA: TGTGCCAGCAGCTTTACTAGCAGGGAGGACTACGAGCAGTACTTC